This T cell receptor (beta chain) was retrieved from a study of blood T cell repertoires in COVID-19. The wider study: Recovered status applied to Cohort 3 donors who had two consecutive negative PCRs. It also applied to those with clearance or with symptom resolution.

The assay was immunoSEQ multiplex PCR, and TCRdb's table has in-frame clones only and misses some. Among some 300,000 clones listed, around 89% were seen once. The germline V gene has CDR1 SQVTM and CDR2 ANQGSEA. V was clipped by 0 bases and J by 3 bases, with 21 bases between them. This CDR3 has 17 amino acids. V gene TRBV29-1 combines with J gene TRBJ2-7; tentatively, D is TRBD1 (6 bases). The sequence was collected from an older woman in a cohort exposed to, infected with or recovered from COVID-19 (not recorded which). Specimen: PBMCs or T cells enriched from blood (not recorded which). The CDR3 sequence is CSVEEGKVGLGGYEQYF. As DNA, the CDR3 is TGCAGCGTTGAAGAGGGGAAAGTAGGGCTAGGGGGCTACGAGCAGTACTTC.